The 4 T cell receptor beta chains reported below all come from one sample, sequenced in a study of control samples from healthy donors and cancer patients. Sequencing used immunoSEQ multiplex PCR; TCRdb keeps in-frame clones, though not all of them. Among some 250,000 clones listed, over 75% were seen once. Input material: PBMCs. Every receptor here comes from an older woman with lung cancer.

The genes are TRBV7-9 and TRBJ2-1; 8 bases are a match to TRBD2. J lost 4 bases, V lost 1 base, and 3 bases had no gene match. The CDR3 covers 15 residues. The germline V gene encodes CDR1 SEHNR and CDR2 FQNEAQ (reference sequence). CDR3 sequence (DNA): TGTGCCAGCAGCTTAGTACTAGCGGAATACAATGAGCAGTTCTTC. This gives the protein CASSLVLAEYNEQFF.

V usage is TRBV6-5 and J usage is TRBJ1-1; no firm D call. V was pared by 0 bases and J by 5 bases, with 7 bases between. Germline V gives CDR1 MNHEY, CDR2 SVGAGI. The CDR3 extends over 13 amino acids. CDR3 sequence reads: CASSYSMGTEAFF. The CDR3 bases are TGTGCCAGCAGTTACTCGATGGGGACTGAAGCTTTCTTT.

J is TRBJ1-5 and V is TRBV12-3 or TRBV12-4; possibly TRBD1 for D (5 bases). V was shortened by 3 bases and J by 12 bases, with 9 bases between the two germline ends. The CDR3 is made up of 11 amino acids. The CDR3: CASSLMGLQHF. CDR3 in DNA: TGTGCCAGCAGTTTGATGGGGCTCCAGCATTTT.

The chain links TRBV4-1 to TRBJ2-1; 8 bases map to TRBD2. Trimming at V came to 4 bases and at J to 0 bases, leaving 5 bases not matched to a gene. Germline CDR1 is MGHRA and CDR2 is YSYEKL. The CDR3 runs 16 residues. Here the CDR3 reads CASSPGGGNSYNEQFF. CDR3 in DNA: TGCGCCAGCAGCCCAGGCGGGGGGAACTCCTACAATGAGCAGTTCTTC.